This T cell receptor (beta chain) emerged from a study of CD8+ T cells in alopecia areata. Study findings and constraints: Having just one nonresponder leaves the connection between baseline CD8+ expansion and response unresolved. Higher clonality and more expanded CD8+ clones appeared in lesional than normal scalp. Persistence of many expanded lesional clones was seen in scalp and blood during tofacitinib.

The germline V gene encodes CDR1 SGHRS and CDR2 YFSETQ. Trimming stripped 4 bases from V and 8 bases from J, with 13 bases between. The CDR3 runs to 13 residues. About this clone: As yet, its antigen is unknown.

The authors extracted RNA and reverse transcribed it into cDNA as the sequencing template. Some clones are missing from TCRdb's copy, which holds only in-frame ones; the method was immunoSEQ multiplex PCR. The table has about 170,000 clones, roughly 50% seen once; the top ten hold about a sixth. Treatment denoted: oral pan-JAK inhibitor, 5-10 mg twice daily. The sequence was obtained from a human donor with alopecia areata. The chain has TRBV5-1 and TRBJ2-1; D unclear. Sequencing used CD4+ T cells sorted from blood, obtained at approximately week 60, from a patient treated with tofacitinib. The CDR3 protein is CASSPHQAYEQFF. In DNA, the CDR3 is TGCGCCAGCAGCCCCCACCAGGCCTATGAGCAGTTCTTC.